The subject of this entry is one T cell receptor (beta chain). Germline loops: CDR1 SNHLY, CDR2 FYNNEI. The length of the CDR3 is 13 residues. Trimming removed 3 bases from V and 5 bases from J, with 10 bases in between. The sample is drawn from a study of T cell changes during pregnancy in multiple sclerosis. This table comes from immunoSEQ multiplex PCR, and its TCRdb copy is limited to in-frame clones, with some not included. In the table there are tens of thousands of clones, 70% to 90% of which are singletons. The source of this sequence is a female donor with multiple sclerosis, enrolled in a pregnancy study. This sample comprised CD4+ T cells from peripheral blood mononuclear cells, obtained before pregnancy. V is TRBV2 and J is TRBJ2-5; no definite D call. The CDR3: CASSESGSETQYF. As DNA, the CDR3 is TGTGCCAGCAGTGAGTCAGGCTCCGAGACCCAGTACTTC.